The 9 T cell receptor beta chains below all came from one sample that was sequenced in a study of blood T cell repertoires in COVID-19. TCRdb keeps only in-frame clones here, not all; method: immunoSEQ multiplex PCR. This table holds approximately 130,000 clones, around four fifths found once. The sequenced sample was peripheral blood. The receptors stem from a man at least 80 years old with acute or convalescent COVID-19.

The gene calls are TRBV7-9 and TRBJ2-3; TRBD1 aligns across 8 bases. Germline V gives CDR1 SEHNR, CDR2 FQNEAQ (reference sequence). The ends lost 3 bases at V and 2 bases at J; junction bases unmatched: 7. CDR3 length: 16 amino acids. This chain's CDR3 is CASSFPGQVTTDTQYF. DNA of the CDR3: TGTGCCAGCAGCTTCCCGGGACAGGTGACCACAGATACGCAGTATTTT.

This chain links TRBV9 with TRBJ2-2; TRBD2 matches 11 bases. Per germline, CDR1 SGDLS and CDR2 YYNGEE. The CDR3 is made up of 15 amino acids. The ends lost 2 bases at V and 5 bases at J; junction bases unmatched: 2. The CDR3 coding sequence is TGTGCCAGCAGCGTCTTAGCGGGGGGGACCGGGGAGCTGTTTTTT. It is translated as CASSVLAGGTGELFF.

CDR3 in DNA: TGTGCCAGCAGTGATTGGGGGCAGGGCGTAGATACGCAGTATTTT. Protein sequence: CASSDWGQGVDTQYF. J is TRBJ2-3 and V is TRBV2; D might be TRBD1 (6 bases). The CDR3 spans 15 residues. The germline V gene encodes CDR1 SNHLY and CDR2 FYNNEI. The V and J ends lost 3 bases and 5 bases respectively, with 15 bases between them.

The chain recombines TRBV7-9 with TRBJ2-3; unclear D gene. There are 15 residues in the CDR3. CDR1 and CDR2 from the germline V gene are SEHNR and FQNEAQ (reference sequence). V lost 2 bases, J lost 0 bases, and 9 bases lay in between. The CDR3 here is CASSLSVTSTDTQYF. The CDR3 DNA is TGTGCCAGCAGCTTATCCGTTACTAGCACAGATACGCAGTATTTT.

V gene TRBV5-1 combines with J gene TRBJ2-3; 7 nucleotides line up with TRBD1. This CDR3 contains 17 residues. Germline V lookup: CDR1 SGHRS, CDR2 YFSETQ. Trimming at V came to 4 bases and at J to 8 bases, leaving 19 bases not matched to a gene. CDR3 bases: TGCGCCAGCAGCCCCTGGATGGGACAGACCTCCGTTGGTACGCAGTATTTT. This encodes CASSPWMGQTSVGTQYF.

The sample holds one count of this clone. In DNA, the CDR3 is TGTGCCAGCAGTTTAAATTCTGGGCTCTACGAGCAGTACTTC. Amino acid sequence: CASSLNSGLYEQYF. The J gene is TRBJ2-7, the V gene TRBV27; the D is unclear. CDR1 is MNHEY and CDR2 is SMNVEV in the germline V gene (reference sequence). Trimming removed 2 bases from V and 3 bases from J, with 11 bases in between. This CDR3 has 14 residues.

The CDR3 loop reads CATRRTGITGELFF. The DNA for the CDR3 is TGTGCCACACGTAGGACAGGAATAACCGGGGAGCTGTTTTTT. The V and J genes are TRBV2 and TRBJ2-2, with 7 bases aligning to TRBD1. This CDR3 contains 14 residues. Germline V CDR1 and CDR2: SNHLY, FYNNEI. V lost 10 bases to trimming and J lost 5 bases; unmatched junction nucleotides: 10.

The sample holds one count of this clone. The CDR3: CASSFSSGANVLTF. CDR3 bases: TGTGCCAGCAGTTTTAGCTCTGGGGCCAACGTCCTGACTTTC. This rearrangement joins TRBV27 to TRBJ2-6; no definite D call. This CDR3 region has 14 residues. The V gene's germline CDR1 is MNHEY and CDR2 SMNVEV (reference sequence). Trimming took 3 bases from V and 0 from J, leaving 3 bases between them.

The chain combines TRBV7-8 with TRBJ2-1; D call uncertain. The V gene lost 7 bases and the J gene lost 7 bases, with 17 bases spanning the gap. CDR3 size: 14 residues. Germline V gene data show CDR1 as SGHVS and CDR2 as FQNEAQ. Here the CDR3 reads CASTPGRSENEQFF. CDR3 nucleotide sequence: TGTGCCAGCACCCCGGGTCGCAGTGAGAATGAGCAGTTCTTC.